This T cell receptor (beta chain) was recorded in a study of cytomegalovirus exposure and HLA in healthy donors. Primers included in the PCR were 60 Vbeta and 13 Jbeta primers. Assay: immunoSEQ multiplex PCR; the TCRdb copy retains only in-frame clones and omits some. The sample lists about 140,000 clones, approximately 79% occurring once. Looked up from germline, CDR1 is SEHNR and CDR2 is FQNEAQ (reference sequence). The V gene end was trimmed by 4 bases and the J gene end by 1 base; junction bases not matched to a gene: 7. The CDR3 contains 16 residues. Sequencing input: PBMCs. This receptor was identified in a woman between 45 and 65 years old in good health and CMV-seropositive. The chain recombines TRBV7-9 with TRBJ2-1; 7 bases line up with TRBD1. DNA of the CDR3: TGTGCCAGCAGCTCCAGGACAGGACCTTCCTACAATGAGCAGTTCTTC. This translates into CASSSRTGPSYNEQFF.